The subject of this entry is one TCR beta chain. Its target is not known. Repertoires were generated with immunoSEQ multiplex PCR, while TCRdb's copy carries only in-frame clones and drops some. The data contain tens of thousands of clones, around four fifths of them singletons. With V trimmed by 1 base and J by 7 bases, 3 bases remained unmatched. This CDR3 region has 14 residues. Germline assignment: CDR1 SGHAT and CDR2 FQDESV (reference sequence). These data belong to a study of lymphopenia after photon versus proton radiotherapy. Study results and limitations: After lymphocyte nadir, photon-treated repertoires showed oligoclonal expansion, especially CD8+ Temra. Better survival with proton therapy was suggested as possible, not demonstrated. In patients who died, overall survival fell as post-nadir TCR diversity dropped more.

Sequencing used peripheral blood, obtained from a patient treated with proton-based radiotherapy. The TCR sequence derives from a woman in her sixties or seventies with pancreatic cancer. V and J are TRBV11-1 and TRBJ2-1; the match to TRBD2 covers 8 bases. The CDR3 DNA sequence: TGTGCCAGCAGCTTAGTTACTAGCGGAAATGAGCAGTTCTTC. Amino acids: CASSLVTSGNEQFF.